This record covers a single TCR beta chain. What it binds is unknown. The data originate from a study of blood T cells in healthy people across ages. Next came a second PCR, run for roughly 6 to 11 cycles, which used a sample-barcoded 5' primer along with a J-beta primer mix. TCRdb fed the 5' RACE reads into MiXCR, producing one record per CDR3 protein. This sample has around 800,000 distinct CDR3 sequences, with about 47% found just once. Study-wide findings and caveats: Long-lived donors carried more naive CD4+ cells and greater diversity than aged donors.

Source material: blood. The TCR originated in a man aged 80 or over in good health.

The CDR3 sequence is CASTLIEGGGRNEQYF. CDR3 bases: TGTGCCAGCACTCTTATTGAAGGGGGAGGGCGGAACGAGCAGTACTTC. The V call is TRBV27, the J call TRBJ2-5, with a tentative D call TRBD2 (7 bases). The J call may be wrong; the DNA end is better matched by TRBJ2-7. Germline loops: CDR1 MNHEY, CDR2 SMNVEV (reference sequence). The CDR3 is made up of 16 amino acids.